This T cell receptor beta chain was captured in a study of T-cell memory formation after mild COVID-19. Researchers used 5'RACE with constant-segment primers to make TCR alpha and TCR beta cDNA libraries that carry sample barcodes and UMIs. Each CDR3 protein gets one entry after TCRdb re-called the 5' RACE reads with MiXCR. Here the sample spans 150,000 or so distinct CDR3 sequences, about 15% being singletons. There are many counts of this clonotype. The sequencing input was PBMCs or a T cell subset sorted from them (not recorded which). The clonotype was recovered from an adult woman who had mild COVID-19 (a few samples of this study predate the infection). Cell type and time point are not known.

This CDR3 is CASSLGQTTYTEAFF. The CDR3 bases are TGTGCCAGCAGCTTAGGACAGACTACCTACACTGAAGCTTTCTTT. V usage is TRBV7-9 and J usage is TRBJ1-1, with D possibly matching TRBD1 (5 bases). The length of the CDR3 is 15 residues. Germline CDR1 SEHNR, CDR2 FQNEAQ (reference sequence). The germline V and J ends were trimmed by 1 base and 3 bases, with 12 bases remaining between them.